Listed here is a single T cell receptor beta chain. These data originate in a study of identical twins. The authors used template switching to add a universal primer site and gave cDNA unique molecular identifiers. A single record per CDR3 protein comes from TCRdb applying MiXCR to the 5' RACE reads. The sample includes some 760,000 distinct CDR3 sequences, 15% to 20% of them seen just once. The CDR3 spans 18 residues. Germline CDR1 KGHDR, CDR2 SFDVKD. V lost 6 bases, J lost 3 bases, and 19 bases stayed unmatched. The sample also formed part of further work on T cells expressing NK-cell markers. That work contributes: TCR beta repertoires came from sorted CD3+CD56+NKG2C+, CD3+CD56+NKG2C- and CD3+CD56-NKG2C+ T cells. Where several donors were concerned, these clonotypes also led the CD3+CD56-NKG2C+ fraction. The HCMV specificity of the expanded NKG2C+ T cell clones stayed unresolved.

The chain recombines TRBV24-1 with TRBJ2-7; 7 bases fit TRBD1. Sequenced material: PBMCs. This receptor was taken from a woman aged 18-29 years in good health. CDR3 amino acids: CATSYETGRTPFYYEQYF. CDR3 DNA sequence: TGTGCCACCAGTTATGAGACAGGGAGAACCCCATTTTACTACGAGCAGTACTTC.